These T cell receptor beta chains were read from a single sample in a study of CD8+ T cells in alopecia areata. The protocol was immunoSEQ multiplex PCR, while the TCRdb copy is restricted to in-frame clones and leaves out a portion. In the table there are under 70,000 clones, 96% of which are singletons. Sequences were derived from CD8+ T cells sorted from blood, sampled at week 0. The receptors shown here come from a human donor with alopecia areata. Both conserved end residues are trimmed from each CDR3. Some rows mark clone size as missing; the rest say once, few, many or name a class of expanded clone.

>TRBV30|.|TRBJ2-1
AWNSGGAYNEQF
>TRBV29-1|.|TRBJ1-2
SVEGTVNYGYT
>TRBV7-2|.|TRBJ2-7
ASSPLGGFTYEQY
>TRBV27|.|TRBJ2-7
ASSYPQGEQY
>TRBV7-8|.|TRBJ2-3
ASSPLTSTPTDTQY
>TRBV29-1|.|TRBJ1-1
SVGGTEAF
>TRBV4-1|.|TRBJ2-2
ASSQFSTSGGAGELF
>TRBV30|.|TRBJ2-2
AWGRQGHGELF
>TRBV4-1|once|TRBJ2-5
ASSYGPLETQY
>TRBV10-3|.|TRBJ2-2
AINRGDNTGELF
>TRBV7-9|.|TRBJ2-3
ASSWLDPPDTQY
>TRBV19|.|TRBJ2-1
ASRKGTEQF